These T cell receptor beta chains were read from a single sample in a study of beta chain features in type 1 diabetes. The method was immunoSEQ multiplex PCR; TCRdb's version includes in-frame clones alone and lacks a portion of them. Here the sample spans some 150,000 clones, around 9.7% being singletons. Sequenced sample: central memory CD4+ T cells from blood. All receptors come from a woman younger than 45 with type 1 diabetes. Both conserved end residues are part of each CDR3. A D gene is named only where the DNA matches it firmly. Expanded clones are given a class, and other clones once, few, many or no size at all.

D gene: -; J gene: TRBJ1-2; clone size: -; V gene: TRBV18; CDR3 DNA: TGTGCCAGCTCACCAAGGAGGGAAGGCTATGGCTACACCTTC; CDR3 protein: CASSPRREGYGYTF
D gene: -; J gene: TRBJ2-7; clone size: -; V gene: TRBV19; CDR3 DNA: TGTGCCAGTAGTAGATACAGGGATTCCTACGAGCAGTACTTC; CDR3 protein: CASSRYRDSYEQYF
D gene: -; J gene: TRBJ2-1; clone size: few; V gene: TRBV7-3; CDR3 DNA: TGTGCCAGCAGCCCGTCTGGCATTGAGCAGTTCTTC; CDR3 protein: CASSPSGIEQFF
D gene: -; J gene: TRBJ2-5; clone size: few; V gene: TRBV7-9; CDR3 DNA: TGTGCCAGCAGCTTAGAGAGGGAGACCCAGTACTTC; CDR3 protein: CASSLERETQYF
D gene: -; J gene: TRBJ2-3; clone size: few; V gene: TRBV11-2; CDR3 DNA: TGTGCCAGCAGCTTAGATCGTACAGATACGCAGTATTTT; CDR3 protein: CASSLDRTDTQYF
D gene: -; J gene: TRBJ2-5; clone size: few; V gene: TRBV5-6; CDR3 DNA: TGTGCCAGCAGCTTTTCCGTGGAGACCCAGTACTTC; CDR3 protein: CASSFSVETQYF
D gene: TRBD1; J gene: TRBJ1-4; clone size: -; V gene: TRBV18; CDR3 DNA: TGTGCCAGCTCCACGACAGGGGGCCCTAATGAAAAACTGTTTTTT; CDR3 protein: CASSTTGGPNEKLFF
D gene: TRBD2; J gene: TRBJ2-5; clone size: -; V gene: TRBV6-1; CDR3 DNA: TGTGCCAGCAGTGAAACTGCGGGAGGGGAGACCCAGTACTTC; CDR3 protein: CASSETAGGETQYF
D gene: -; J gene: TRBJ2-5; clone size: -; V gene: TRBV15; CDR3 DNA: TGTGCCACCAGACCGGTAGTACAAGAGACCCAGTACTTC; CDR3 protein: CATRPVVQETQYF
D gene: -; J gene: TRBJ2-7; clone size: -; V gene: TRBV19; CDR3 DNA: TGTGCCAGTAGTATTGGCAGGGCAAGGGAGCAGTACTTC; CDR3 protein: CASSIGRAREQYF
D gene: -; J gene: TRBJ2-3; clone size: few; V gene: TRBV18; CDR3 DNA: TGTGCCAGCTCACCCGACTTGGATACGCAGTATTTT; CDR3 protein: CASSPDLDTQYF
D gene: -; J gene: TRBJ1-1; clone size: few; V gene: TRBV5-4; CDR3 DNA: TGTGCCAGCAGCTTCTACGACAGGACGAACACTGAAGCTTTCTTT; CDR3 protein: CASSFYDRTNTEAFF
D gene: -; J gene: TRBJ2-1; clone size: -; V gene: TRBV27; CDR3 DNA: TGTGCCAGCCGCCCCCCCCCGGGGAAGGGAAATGAGCAGTTCTTC; CDR3 protein: CASRPPPGKGNEQFF
D gene: -; J gene: TRBJ2-3; clone size: -; V gene: TRBV7-9; CDR3 DNA: TGTGCCAGCAGCTTAGAAGGGGTGGCAGATACGCAGTATTTT; CDR3 protein: CASSLEGVADTQYF
D gene: TRBD1; J gene: TRBJ1-4; clone size: once; V gene: TRBV2; CDR3 DNA: TGTGCCAGCAGATCGGGACAGCCTAATGAAAAACTGTTTTTT; CDR3 protein: CASRSGQPNEKLFF
D gene: -; J gene: TRBJ1-5; clone size: -; V gene: TRBV18; CDR3 DNA: TGTGCCAGCTCACCGGGGCAGCGCAATCAGCCCCAGCATTTT; CDR3 protein: CASSPGQRNQPQHF
D gene: -; J gene: TRBJ2-2; clone size: -; V gene: TRBV5-4; CDR3 DNA: TGTGCCAGCAGCTTGGCTCGGGGGAGCACCGGGGAGCTGTTTTTT; CDR3 protein: CASSLARGSTGELFF
D gene: -; J gene: TRBJ1-5; clone size: -; V gene: TRBV2; CDR3 DNA: TGTGCCAGCAGTCGCGAGAATAGCAATCAGCCCCAGCATTTT; CDR3 protein: CASSRENSNQPQHF
D gene: TRBD2; J gene: TRBJ2-3; clone size: -; V gene: TRBV7-3; CDR3 DNA: TGTGCCAGCAGCCCTCATAGCGGGAGCACAGATACGCAGTATTTT; CDR3 protein: CASSPHSGSTDTQYF
D gene: TRBD1; J gene: TRBJ1-4; clone size: few; V gene: TRBV14; CDR3 DNA: TGTGCCAGCAGCCAAAGGACAGGGTCAAAGCTGTTTTTT; CDR3 protein: CASSQRTGSKLFF
D gene: TRBD1; J gene: TRBJ2-6; clone size: -; V gene: TRBV5-1; CDR3 DNA: TGCGCCAGCAGCCTAAACGGACAGGGGGCCTCTGGGGCCAACGTCCTGACTTTC; CDR3 protein: CASSLNGQGASGANVLTF
D gene: -; J gene: TRBJ2-1; clone size: -; V gene: TRBV10-3; CDR3 DNA: TGTGCCACGGGGAGGACTGAGCAGTTCTTC; CDR3 protein: CATGRTEQFF
D gene: TRBD1; J gene: TRBJ2-7; clone size: -; V gene: TRBV14; CDR3 DNA: TGTGCCAGCAGCCAAGGACAGGGGGAAGGGTACGAGCAGTACTTC; CDR3 protein: CASSQGQGEGYEQYF
D gene: TRBD1; J gene: TRBJ2-2; clone size: -; V gene: TRBV9; CDR3 DNA: TGTGCCAGCAGTCCCACAGGGGGCGAGGTCACCGGGGAGCTGTTTTTT; CDR3 protein: CASSPTGGEVTGELFF
D gene: TRBD1; J gene: TRBJ2-5; clone size: -; V gene: TRBV5-1; CDR3 DNA: TGCGCCAGCAGCCCAGGGGGCGTGAGTGTGGAGACCCAGTACTTC; CDR3 protein: CASSPGGVSVETQYF
D gene: TRBD2; J gene: TRBJ2-7; clone size: -; V gene: TRBV29-1; CDR3 DNA: TGCAGCGTGTCAGGACTAGCGGGCTCCTACGAGCAGTACTTC; CDR3 protein: CSVSGLAGSYEQYF
D gene: TRBD1; J gene: TRBJ2-7; clone size: few; V gene: TRBV29-1; CDR3 DNA: TGCAGCGTGGATTTACCGGGACAGGGCCCTAAGCAGTACTTC; CDR3 protein: CSVDLPGQGPKQYF
D gene: -; J gene: TRBJ2-1; clone size: -; V gene: TRBV29-1; CDR3 DNA: TGCAGCGTTTCTCGGAGCTCCTACAATGAGCAGTTCTTC; CDR3 protein: CSVSRSSYNEQFF
D gene: -; J gene: TRBJ2-3; clone size: -; V gene: TRBV7-9; CDR3 DNA: TGTGCCAGCAGCAGTGTTCCGGGACTTGGCACAGATACGCAGTATTTT; CDR3 protein: CASSSVPGLGTDTQYF
D gene: -; J gene: TRBJ1-2; clone size: -; V gene: TRBV4-2; CDR3 DNA: TGTGCCAGCAGCGGACGGGGCTATGGCTACACCTTC; CDR3 protein: CASSGRGYGYTF
D gene: TRBD1; J gene: TRBJ1-1; clone size: -; V gene: TRBV29-1; CDR3 DNA: TGCAGCGTTGAGGGGACAGGGTACACTGAAGCTTTCTTT; CDR3 protein: CSVEGTGYTEAFF
D gene: -; J gene: TRBJ1-2; clone size: few; V gene: TRBV28; CDR3 DNA: TGTGCCAGCAGATTTAGGGCGGCAGGGAACTATGGCTACACCTTC; CDR3 protein: CASRFRAAGNYGYTF
D gene: -; J gene: TRBJ1-2; clone size: -; V gene: TRBV18; CDR3 DNA: TGTGCCAGCTCACCATCCATAGGGGAAGGCTACACCTTC; CDR3 protein: CASSPSIGEGYTF
D gene: -; J gene: TRBJ1-1; clone size: few; V gene: TRBV11-3; CDR3 DNA: TGTGCCAGCAGCCTCAGAGGCCAAGGGAACACTGAAGCTTTCTTT; CDR3 protein: CASSLRGQGNTEAFF
D gene: -; J gene: TRBJ2-7; clone size: few; V gene: TRBV2; CDR3 DNA: TGTGCCAGCACCGGTGGCAGCGCCTACTACGAGCAGTACTTC; CDR3 protein: CASTGGSAYYEQYF
D gene: -; J gene: TRBJ1-3; clone size: few; V gene: TRBV7-2; CDR3 DNA: TGTGCCAGCAGGTCTCCCAGCTCTGGAAACACCATATATTTT; CDR3 protein: CASRSPSSGNTIYF
D gene: -; J gene: TRBJ2-3; clone size: few; V gene: TRBV15; CDR3 DNA: TGTGCCACCAGCAGAGATCAAGCAGGGCATACGCAGTATTTT; CDR3 protein: CATSRDQAGHTQYF
D gene: -; J gene: TRBJ1-2; clone size: -; V gene: TRBV7-9; CDR3 DNA: TGTGCCAGCAGCCTCGGGACTTCCGATGGCTACACCTTC; CDR3 protein: CASSLGTSDGYTF
D gene: TRBD2; J gene: TRBJ2-1; clone size: few; V gene: TRBV6-5; CDR3 DNA: TGTGCCAGCAGTTTTAGCGGGAAGTACAATGAGCAGTTCTTC; CDR3 protein: CASSFSGKYNEQFF
D gene: TRBD1; J gene: TRBJ1-1; clone size: -; V gene: TRBV4-1; CDR3 DNA: TGCGCCAGCAGCCAAGATCTTCATGGGGACAGGTACACTGAAGCTTTCTTT; CDR3 protein: CASSQDLHGDRYTEAFF
D gene: TRBD2; J gene: TRBJ2-3; clone size: few; V gene: TRBV29-1; CDR3 DNA: TGCAGCGTTGAAAACATCCATCAGACCGGGACTAGCGGGAGGGCCGGTTCAACAGATACGCAGTATTTT; CDR3 protein: CSVENIHQTGTSGRAGSTDTQYF
D gene: TRBD1; J gene: TRBJ1-1; clone size: -; V gene: TRBV30; CDR3 DNA: TGTGCCTGGAGTGTACGAGGGACAGGGGGCGAAGCTTTCTTT; CDR3 protein: CAWSVRGTGGEAFF
D gene: -; J gene: TRBJ1-1; clone size: -; V gene: TRBV28; CDR3 DNA: TGTGCCAGCAGCCCCGGGACATACAGCACTGAAGCTTTCTTT; CDR3 protein: CASSPGTYSTEAFF
D gene: -; J gene: TRBJ2-2; clone size: many; V gene: TRBV15; CDR3 DNA: TGTGCCACCAGCAGAGATATAGCTTTCACCGGGGAGCTGTTTTTT; CDR3 protein: CATSRDIAFTGELFF
D gene: TRBD2; J gene: TRBJ2-5; clone size: many; V gene: TRBV25-1; CDR3 DNA: TGTGCCAGCAGTGAAACAGGACTAGCGGGAGCGGAGACCCAGTACTTC; CDR3 protein: CASSETGLAGAETQYF
D gene: TRBD1; J gene: TRBJ2-7; clone size: -; V gene: TRBV29-1; CDR3 DNA: TGCAGCGTTGAAGGGACAGGGGTCTACGAGCAGTACTTC; CDR3 protein: CSVEGTGVYEQYF
D gene: TRBD1; J gene: TRBJ2-7; clone size: few; V gene: TRBV25-1; CDR3 DNA: TGTGCCAGCAGTGAATATCAGACAGGGGGGTCCTACGAGCAGTACTTC; CDR3 protein: CASSEYQTGGSYEQYF